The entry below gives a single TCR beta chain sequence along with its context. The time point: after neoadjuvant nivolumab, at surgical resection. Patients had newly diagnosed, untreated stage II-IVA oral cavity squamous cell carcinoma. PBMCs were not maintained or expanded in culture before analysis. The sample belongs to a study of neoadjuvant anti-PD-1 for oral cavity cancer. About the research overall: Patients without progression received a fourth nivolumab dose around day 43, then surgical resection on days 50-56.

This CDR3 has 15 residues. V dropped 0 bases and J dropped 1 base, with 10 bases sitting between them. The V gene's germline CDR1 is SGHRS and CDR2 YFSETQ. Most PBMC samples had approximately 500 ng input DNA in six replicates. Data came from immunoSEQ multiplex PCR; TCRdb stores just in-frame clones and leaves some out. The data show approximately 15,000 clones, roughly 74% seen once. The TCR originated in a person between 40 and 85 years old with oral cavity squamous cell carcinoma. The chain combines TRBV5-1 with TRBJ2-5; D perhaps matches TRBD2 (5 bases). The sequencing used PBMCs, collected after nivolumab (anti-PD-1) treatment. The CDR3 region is CASSLAGGGQETQYF. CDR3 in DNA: TGCGCCAGCAGCTTGGCGGGCGGAGGCCAAGAGACCCAGTACTTC. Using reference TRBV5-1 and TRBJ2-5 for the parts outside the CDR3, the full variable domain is KAGVTQTPRYLIKTRGQQVTLSCSPISGHRSVSWYQQTPGQGLQFLFEYFSETQRNKGNFPGRFSGRQFSNSRSEMNVSTLELGDSALYLCASSLAGGGQETQYFGPGTRLLVL.